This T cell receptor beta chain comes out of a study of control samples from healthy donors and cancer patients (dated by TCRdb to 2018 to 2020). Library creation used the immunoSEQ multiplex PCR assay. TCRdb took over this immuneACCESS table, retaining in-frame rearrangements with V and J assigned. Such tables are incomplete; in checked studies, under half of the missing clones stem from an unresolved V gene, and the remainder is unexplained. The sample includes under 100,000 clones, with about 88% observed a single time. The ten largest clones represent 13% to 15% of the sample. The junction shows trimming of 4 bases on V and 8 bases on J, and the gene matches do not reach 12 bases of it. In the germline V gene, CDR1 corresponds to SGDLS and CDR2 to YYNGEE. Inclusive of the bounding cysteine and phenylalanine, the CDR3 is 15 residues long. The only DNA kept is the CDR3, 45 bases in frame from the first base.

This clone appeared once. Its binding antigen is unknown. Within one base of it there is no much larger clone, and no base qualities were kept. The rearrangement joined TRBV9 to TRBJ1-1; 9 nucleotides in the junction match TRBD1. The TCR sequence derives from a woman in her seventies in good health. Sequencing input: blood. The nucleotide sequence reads TGTGCCAGCAGCCTATCTGGACAGGGGAGGACGGAAGCTTTCTTT. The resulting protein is CASSLSGQGRTEAFF.